This is a list of T cell receptor beta chains from one sample in a study of blood T cells in healthy people across ages. Using its own MiXCR run on the 5' RACE reads, TCRdb lists one record per CDR3 protein. The data contain over a million distinct CDR3 sequences, 40% to 55% of them singletons. The sequenced sample was blood. These receptor sequences come from a woman aged 60-75 years in good health. Both conserved end residues are part of each CDR3. Fields, in order: clone size, V gene, J gene, D gene, CDR3 DNA, CDR3 protein. D genes are given only for firm matches. Some rows mark clone size as missing; the rest say once, few, many or name a class of expanded clone.

abundance: few; v_gene: TRBV6-1; j_gene: TRBJ1-1; d_gene: NA; CDR3nt: TGTGCCAGCAGTGAAGCGGGACGGGCAATGAACACTGAAGCTTTCTTT; CDR3aa: CASSEAGRAMNTEAFF
abundance: NA; v_gene: TRBV6-2/TRBV6-3; j_gene: TRBJ2-7; d_gene: TRBD2; CDR3nt: TGTGCCAGCAGTTATCCCCCTTTAGCGGGAGGGGCCTACGAGCAGTACTTC; CDR3aa: CASSYPPLAGGAYEQYF
abundance: few; v_gene: TRBV29-1; j_gene: TRBJ1-1; d_gene: NA; CDR3nt: TGCAGCGCCCACGGGCCCGGGGGCACTGAAGCTTTCTTT; CDR3aa: CSAHGPGGTEAFF
abundance: NA; v_gene: TRBV5-1; j_gene: TRBJ2-5; d_gene: TRBD1; CDR3nt: TGCGCCAGCAGCTTGGCCCTGGGACAGGGGATCGAGACCCAGTACTTC; CDR3aa: CASSLALGQGIETQYF
abundance: NA; v_gene: TRBV12-3/TRBV12-4; j_gene: TRBJ2-3; d_gene: TRBD1; CDR3nt: TGTGCCAGCACGGGACAGAAGATACCTCAAGATACGCAGTATTTT; CDR3aa: CASTGQKIPQDTQYF
abundance: NA; v_gene: TRBV20-1; j_gene: TRBJ1-1; d_gene: TRBD1; CDR3nt: TGCAGTGTTACAGGGGGCCGCACTGAAGCTTTCTTT; CDR3aa: CSVTGGRTEAFF
abundance: NA; v_gene: TRBV5-8; j_gene: TRBJ2-1; d_gene: TRBD2; CDR3nt: TGTGCCAGCAGCTTGTGGCCTAGCGGGCTTTCCTACAATGAGCAGTTCTTC; CDR3aa: CASSLWPSGLSYNEQFF
abundance: NA; v_gene: TRBV7-9; j_gene: TRBJ1-2; d_gene: TRBD1; CDR3nt: TGTGCCAGCACCCCTAGGCAGGGGGGTGGCTACACCTTC; CDR3aa: CASTPRQGGGYTF
abundance: many; v_gene: TRBV4-2; j_gene: TRBJ1-2; d_gene: NA; CDR3nt: TGTGCCAGCAGCCAGGGCGGGGGCAGCGTCTATGGCTACACCTTC; CDR3aa: CASSQGGGSVYGYTF
abundance: NA; v_gene: TRBV7-9; j_gene: TRBJ2-3; d_gene: NA; CDR3nt: TGTGCCAGCAGCCCCCCGGATACGCAGTATTTT; CDR3aa: CASSPPDTQYF
abundance: NA; v_gene: TRBV6-6; j_gene: TRBJ1-5; d_gene: NA; CDR3nt: TGTGCCAGCAGTCAAAAAGGGGTTAGCAATCAGCCCCAGCATTTT; CDR3aa: CASSQKGVSNQPQHF
abundance: NA; v_gene: TRBV12-3/TRBV12-4; j_gene: TRBJ1-2; d_gene: NA; CDR3nt: TGTGCCAGCAGTACTTCAGGGTGGTATGGCTACACCTTC; CDR3aa: CASSTSGWYGYTF
abundance: NA; v_gene: TRBV12-3/TRBV12-4; j_gene: TRBJ1-2; d_gene: NA; CDR3nt: TGTGCCAGCAGTTTGAACCCAACCTATGGCTACACCTTC; CDR3aa: CASSLNPTYGYTF
abundance: NA; v_gene: TRBV5-1; j_gene: TRBJ2-5; d_gene: NA; CDR3nt: TGCGCCAGCAGCTCGTTAGGGCGCCAAGAGACCCAGTACTTC; CDR3aa: CASSSLGRQETQYF
abundance: NA; v_gene: TRBV24-1; j_gene: TRBJ2-3; d_gene: NA; CDR3nt: TGTGCCACCAGTGACTCACGCGGGATGTTGACAGATACGCAGTATTTT; CDR3aa: CATSDSRGMLTDTQYF
abundance: few; v_gene: TRBV27; j_gene: TRBJ2-1; d_gene: TRBD2; CDR3nt: TGTGCCAGCAAAGACAGGGGAGGACTAGCGGGAGTATACAATGAGCAGTTCTTC; CDR3aa: CASKDRGGLAGVYNEQFF
abundance: few; v_gene: TRBV14; j_gene: TRBJ2-5; d_gene: TRBD1; CDR3nt: TGTGCCAGCAGCCCCTTCGCAGGCCAGGGGGCGTCGGAGACCCAGTACTTC; CDR3aa: CASSPFAGQGASETQYF
abundance: NA; v_gene: TRBV15; j_gene: TRBJ2-5; d_gene: NA; CDR3nt: TGTGCCACCAGCAGAGATCGGGCACGGGTTGGGGAGACCCAGTACTTC; CDR3aa: CATSRDRARVGETQYF
abundance: few; v_gene: TRBV12-3/TRBV12-4; j_gene: TRBJ2-7; d_gene: TRBD1; CDR3nt: TGTGCCAGCAGTTACCCGGGACAGGGTACCTACGAGCAGTACTTC; CDR3aa: CASSYPGQGTYEQYF
abundance: few; v_gene: TRBV2; j_gene: TRBJ2-3; d_gene: TRBD1; CDR3nt: TGTGCCAGCATCGGACAGGGGGCGCGGGGCACAGATACGCAGTATTTT; CDR3aa: CASIGQGARGTDTQYF
abundance: NA; v_gene: TRBV12-3/TRBV12-4; j_gene: TRBJ1-4; d_gene: TRBD1; CDR3nt: TGTGCCAGCAGTACGCGGGACAGCAAACCAACTAATGAAAAACTGTTTTTT; CDR3aa: CASSTRDSKPTNEKLFF
abundance: NA; v_gene: TRBV20-1; j_gene: TRBJ1-2; d_gene: NA; CDR3nt: TGCAGTGCTAGAGTCCAGGGTACTGGCTATGGCTACACCTTC; CDR3aa: CSARVQGTGYGYTF
abundance: few; v_gene: TRBV20-1; j_gene: TRBJ2-3; d_gene: NA; CDR3nt: TGCAGTGCTAGAGAAATCCCCACGGAAAGCACAGATACGCAGTATTTT; CDR3aa: CSAREIPTESTDTQYF
abundance: NA; v_gene: TRBV18; j_gene: TRBJ2-3; d_gene: TRBD1; CDR3nt: TGTGCCAGCTCACCCGGACAGGGGGCGCATACGCAGTATTTT; CDR3aa: CASSPGQGAHTQYF
abundance: NA; v_gene: TRBV10-3; j_gene: TRBJ2-1; d_gene: TRBD2; CDR3nt: TGTGCCATCAGCCCAGGACTAGCGGGAGATGAGCAGTTCTTC; CDR3aa: CAISPGLAGDEQFF
abundance: NA; v_gene: TRBV16; j_gene: TRBJ1-2; d_gene: NA; CDR3nt: TGTGCCAGCAGCCTTGCGGAGGGAAGGGGTGGCTACACCTTC; CDR3aa: CASSLAEGRGGYTF
abundance: NA; v_gene: TRBV7-9; j_gene: TRBJ2-3; d_gene: TRBD2; CDR3nt: TGTGCCAGCATCTTTAGCGGGAGAACAGATACGCAGTATTTT; CDR3aa: CASIFSGRTDTQYF
abundance: few; v_gene: TRBV29-1; j_gene: TRBJ2-1; d_gene: TRBD2; CDR3nt: TGCAGCAATCAACTAGCGGGAAGCTCCTACAATGAGCAGTTCTTC; CDR3aa: CSNQLAGSSYNEQFF
abundance: NA; v_gene: TRBV29-1; j_gene: TRBJ2-2; d_gene: NA; CDR3nt: TGCAGCGTCGGTCGACACCAAAACACCGGGGAGCTGTTTTTT; CDR3aa: CSVGRHQNTGELFF
abundance: few; v_gene: TRBV11-1; j_gene: TRBJ2-5; d_gene: TRBD1; CDR3nt: TGTGCCAGCAGCTTAGTCGCGACAGGGGGCAATGAGCAGTACTTC; CDR3aa: CASSLVATGGNEQYF
abundance: NA; v_gene: TRBV28; j_gene: TRBJ2-1; d_gene: NA; CDR3nt: TGTGCCAGCATGTGGGGAATGCGGGATGAGCAGTTCTTC; CDR3aa: CASMWGMRDEQFF
abundance: NA; v_gene: TRBV6-1; j_gene: TRBJ2-7; d_gene: NA; CDR3nt: TGTGCCAGCAGTGATTTCCCGAGCTCCTACGAGCAGTACTTC; CDR3aa: CASSDFPSSYEQYF
abundance: NA; v_gene: TRBV12-3/TRBV12-4; j_gene: TRBJ2-3; d_gene: TRBD2; CDR3nt: TGTGCCAGCAGTTTAGGTCGGGGGAGGGAAGATACGCAGTATTTT; CDR3aa: CASSLGRGREDTQYF
abundance: NA; v_gene: TRBV7-9; j_gene: TRBJ1-4; d_gene: NA; CDR3nt: TGTGCCAGCACCTGGGGAGGGGGAGAAGAAAAACTGTTTTTT; CDR3aa: CASTWGGGEEKLFF
abundance: few; v_gene: TRBV7-2; j_gene: TRBJ2-7; d_gene: TRBD2; CDR3nt: TGTGCCAGCAGCACCCGAGCGGGAGGGCCACCCGAGCAGTACTTC; CDR3aa: CASSTRAGGPPEQYF
abundance: NA; v_gene: TRBV5-1; j_gene: TRBJ2-2; d_gene: NA; CDR3nt: TGCGCCAGCAGCTTGGCCGCAGACCGCACCGGGGAGCTGTTTTTT; CDR3aa: CASSLAADRTGELFF
abundance: few; v_gene: TRBV20-1; j_gene: TRBJ2-7; d_gene: TRBD2; CDR3nt: TGCAGTGCTAGGTGGGGCGGGAGCCACGAGCAGTACTTC; CDR3aa: CSARWGGSHEQYF
abundance: NA; v_gene: TRBV11-1; j_gene: TRBJ2-7; d_gene: TRBD1; CDR3nt: TGTGCCAGCCAGTCCCTGACACCCGGGACAGGGGGCGGCGAGCAGTACTTC; CDR3aa: CASQSLTPGTGGGEQYF
abundance: NA; v_gene: TRBV7-8; j_gene: TRBJ2-1; d_gene: NA; CDR3nt: TGTGCCAGTACTTACTCCTACAATGAGCAGTTCTTC; CDR3aa: CASTYSYNEQFF
abundance: NA; v_gene: TRBV6-4; j_gene: TRBJ2-3; d_gene: TRBD2; CDR3nt: TGTGCCAGCAGTGTCGAGGGAGGGCCCACAGATACGCAGTATTTT; CDR3aa: CASSVEGGPTDTQYF
abundance: few; v_gene: TRBV13; j_gene: TRBJ2-7; d_gene: TRBD1; CDR3nt: TGTGCCAGCAGCCTCTTCGACAGGGGAACGGGCGAGCAGTACTTC; CDR3aa: CASSLFDRGTGEQYF
abundance: few; v_gene: TRBV11-3; j_gene: TRBJ2-1; d_gene: TRBD2; CDR3nt: TGTGCCAGCAGCTTAGCGTCGTGGGAGGGCCACCAGGCCCATGAGCAGTTCTTC; CDR3aa: CASSLASWEGHQAHEQFF
abundance: NA; v_gene: TRBV7-8; j_gene: TRBJ2-5; d_gene: NA; CDR3nt: TGTGCCAGCAGGCAACAAGGAGGACAGCACCAAGAGACCCAGTACTTC; CDR3aa: CASRQQGGQHQETQYF
abundance: few; v_gene: TRBV28; j_gene: TRBJ2-5; d_gene: NA; CDR3nt: TGTGCCAGCAGTTCCTTCCGGGCTACAGGGGAGACCCAGTACTTC; CDR3aa: CASSSFRATGETQYF
abundance: few; v_gene: TRBV6-5; j_gene: TRBJ2-3; d_gene: NA; CDR3nt: TGTGCCAGCAGTTCCAGACTAGGTGCAGATACGCAGTATTTT; CDR3aa: CASSSRLGADTQYF
abundance: once; v_gene: TRBV2; j_gene: TRBJ1-1; d_gene: TRBD1; CDR3nt: TGTGCCAGCAGCCAACTGGGACAGGGGGTTGAAGCTTTCTTT; CDR3aa: CASSQLGQGVEAFF
abundance: NA; v_gene: TRBV24-1; j_gene: TRBJ1-5; d_gene: NA; CDR3nt: TGTGCCACCAGTGATGTGGCGGATTATCAGCCCCAGCATTTT; CDR3aa: CATSDVADYQPQHF
abundance: NA; v_gene: TRBV2; j_gene: TRBJ2-3; d_gene: NA; CDR3nt: TGTGCCAGCATCCTTGATACGCAGTATTTT; CDR3aa: CASILDTQYF
abundance: few; v_gene: TRBV4-2; j_gene: TRBJ2-5; d_gene: TRBD2; CDR3nt: TGTGCCAGCAGCCCTGAGACTAGCGGGATAAGGGAAGAGACCCAGTACTTC; CDR3aa: CASSPETSGIREETQYF
abundance: NA; v_gene: TRBV24-1; j_gene: TRBJ2-3; d_gene: TRBD2; CDR3nt: TGTGCCACCAGTGATTGCAGCGGGATGCGCACAGATACGCAGTATTTT; CDR3aa: CATSDCSGMRTDTQYF
abundance: NA; v_gene: TRBV28; j_gene: TRBJ1-6; d_gene: NA; CDR3nt: TGTGCTAGCGGGAAGGGGGGTTTAAATTCACCCCTCCACTTT; CDR3aa: CASGKGGLNSPLHF
abundance: few; v_gene: TRBV7-6; j_gene: TRBJ2-7; d_gene: NA; CDR3nt: TGTGCCAGCAGCTTGGCGCCGGGGCTGGGGCAGTACTTC; CDR3aa: CASSLAPGLGQYF
abundance: NA; v_gene: TRBV6-6; j_gene: TRBJ1-2; d_gene: TRBD1; CDR3nt: TGTGCCAGCAGTTACCTGGACAGGGGTCCTGGCTACACCTTC; CDR3aa: CASSYLDRGPGYTF
abundance: NA; v_gene: TRBV27; j_gene: TRBJ2-1; d_gene: NA; CDR3nt: TGTGCCAGCAGTCCCAGTTGGGGGGTCTCCTACAATGAGCAGTTCTTC; CDR3aa: CASSPSWGVSYNEQFF
abundance: NA; v_gene: TRBV27; j_gene: TRBJ2-5; d_gene: TRBD1; CDR3nt: TGTGCCAGCAGTCTGAGGGACAGGCCGGGAGAGACCCAGTACTTC; CDR3aa: CASSLRDRPGETQYF